These T cell receptor beta chains were read from a single sample in a study of identical twins. In TCRdb, the 5' RACE reads were re-called with MiXCR into one record per CDR3 protein. This table holds approximately 210,000 distinct CDR3 sequences, approximately 9% found once. The source material was memory (CD45RO+) T cells sorted from blood. These receptors were collected from a young woman in good health. Both conserved end residues are part of each CDR3. A D gene is named only where the DNA matches it firmly. Rows may omit the clone size; those that give it use once, few, many or a size class.

J: TRBJ2-1; V: TRBV20-1; D: TRBD1; size: .; CDR3: CSARRGPRDLDEQFF; DNA: TGCAGTGCTCGCAGGGGGCCAAGGGATCTCGATGAGCAGTTCTTC
J: TRBJ2-3; V: TRBV10-2; D: .; size: .; CDR3: CASRDSGRSDTQYF; DNA: TGCGCCAGCAGAGACTCGGGCAGGTCAGATACGCAGTATTTT
J: TRBJ2-7; V: TRBV5-1; D: .; size: few; CDR3: CASSATGTRYEQYF; DNA: TGCGCCAGCAGCGCCACCGGGACCCGATACGAGCAGTACTTC
J: TRBJ2-1; V: TRBV11-2; D: .; size: .; CDR3: CASSLGGTSSYNEQFF; DNA: TGTGCCAGCAGCTTAGGGGGGACCAGTTCCTACAATGAGCAGTTCTTC
J: TRBJ2-7; V: TRBV4-2; D: .; size: .; CDR3: CASSQGGAGQSYEQYF; DNA: TGTGCCAGCAGCCAAGGAGGGGCGGGACAGAGCTACGAGCAGTACTTC
J: TRBJ2-1; V: TRBV20-1; D: .; size: many; CDR3: CSARGPRNEQFF; DNA: TGCAGTGCTAGAGGTCCGCGGAATGAGCAGTTCTTC
J: TRBJ2-1; V: TRBV3-1; D: TRBD2; size: few; CDR3: CASSQDPSSGMSSYNEQFF; DNA: TGTGCCAGCAGCCAAGATCCTTCTAGCGGGATGAGCTCCTACAATGAGCAGTTCTTC
J: TRBJ1-1; V: TRBV5-1; D: .; size: few; CDR3: CASSQTSGPEAFF; DNA: TGCGCCAGCAGTCAAACGTCAGGCCCTGAAGCTTTCTTT
J: TRBJ2-1; V: TRBV20-1; D: TRBD2; size: few; CDR3: CSASRGGGDEQFF; DNA: TGCAGTGCTAGTCGGGGCGGGGGGGATGAGCAGTTCTTC
J: TRBJ2-3; V: TRBV11-1; D: .; size: few; CDR3: CASSARGLSDTQYF; DNA: TGTGCCAGCAGCGCCCGGGGGCTCTCAGATACGCAGTATTTT
J: TRBJ1-1; V: TRBV5-1; D: .; size: .; CDR3: CASSLGTAGDTEAFF; DNA: TGCGCCAGCAGCCTAGGTACCGCGGGGGACACTGAAGCTTTCTTT